This TCR beta chain is drawn from a study of molecular identifiers for immune sequencing clone quantification. Naive CD8 T cells were FACS-sorted by CD8+CD4-CCR7+CD45RA+ markers. CDR1 and CDR2 from the germline V gene are DFQATT and SNEGSKA (reference sequence). The CDR3 spans 16 residues. Trimming at V came to 0 bases and at J to 0 bases, leaving 4 bases not matched to a gene. Study findings and constraints: Over 97% of effector molecules, but under 1% in naive cells, were held by clones with more than 20 RNA copies.

This clonotype showed up many times. Its antigen is currently unknown. The authors built bulk TCR libraries by previously described methods with listed TCR primers. MiXCR, run by TCRdb on the PCR reads, gives a single entry per CDR3 protein. The table has just over 40,000 distinct CDR3 sequences, approximately 24% seen once; the top ten hold around 0.97%. Sequenced material: naive CD8+ T cells from blood, with Jurkat cell RNA spiked in. Stated subset: FACS-sorted CD8+CD4-CCR7+CD45RA+ naive T cells. The receptor's source is a human donor in good health. Some libraries in this study had Jurkat cell RNA spiked in. This rearrangement joins TRBV20-1 to TRBJ2-1; 8 positions agree with TRBD2. CDR3 nucleotides: TGCAGTGCTAGAGACCCAAGCGGGAGCTCCTACAATGAGCAGTTCTTC. Protein sequence: CSARDPSGSSYNEQFF.